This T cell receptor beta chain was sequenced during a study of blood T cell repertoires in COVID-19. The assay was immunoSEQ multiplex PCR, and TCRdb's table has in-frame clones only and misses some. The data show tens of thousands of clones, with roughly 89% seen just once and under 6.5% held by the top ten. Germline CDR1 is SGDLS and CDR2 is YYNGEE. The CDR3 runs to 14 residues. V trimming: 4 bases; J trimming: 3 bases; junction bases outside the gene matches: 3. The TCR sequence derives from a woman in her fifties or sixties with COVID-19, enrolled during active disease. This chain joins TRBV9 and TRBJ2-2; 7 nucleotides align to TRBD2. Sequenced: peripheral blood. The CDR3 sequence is CASSLRGDTGELFF. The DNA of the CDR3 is TGTGCCAGCAGCCTCCGGGGGGACACCGGGGAGCTGTTTTTT.